The 21 T cell receptor beta chains reported below all come from one sample, sequenced in a study of cytomegalovirus exposure and HLA in healthy donors. Amplification used 60 Vbeta primers and 13 Jbeta primers. Measured with immunoSEQ multiplex PCR; TCRdb has only the in-frame clones, and not every one. The sample carries about 83,000 clones, approximately 80% recorded once. The sample was PBMCs. The receptors derive from a woman in her 30s in good health and CMV-seronegative.

The chain joins TRBV27 to TRBJ2-5, with 8 bases fitting TRBD2. Near its end, the DNA agrees better with TRBJ2-7, so the J call may be wrong. Germline values: CDR1 MNHEY, CDR2 SMNVEV (reference sequence). The CDR3 totals 14 residues. In DNA, the CDR3 is TGTGCCAGCAGACCCAGCGGGAGCTTCCACGAGCAGTACTTC. Translated, it gives CASRPSGSFHEQYF.

The J gene is TRBJ1-1, the V gene TRBV5-6, with a tentative D call TRBD1 (5 bases). V lost 6 bases, J lost 5 bases, and 17 bases lay in between. Germline loops: CDR1 SGHDT, CDR2 YYEEEE. This CDR3 has 14 amino acids. CDR3 residues: CASITWGGRTEAFF. The CDR3 DNA follows: TGTGCCAGCATCACCTGGGGGGGAAGGACTGAAGCTTTCTTT.

The chain combines TRBV2 with TRBJ2-7; D remains unclear. The germline V gene has CDR1 SNHLY and CDR2 FYNNEI. Trimming stripped 0 bases from V and 4 bases from J, with 7 bases between. This CDR3 is built from 13 residues. The CDR3 nucleotides read TGTGCCAGCAGTGAAGCGCGAGGATACGAGCAGTACTTC. Protein: CASSEARGYEQYF. Variable domain in full (rest from reference TRBV2 and TRBJ2-7): EPEVTQTPSHQVTQMGQEVILRCVPISNHLYFYWYRQILGQKVEFLVSFYNNEISEKSEIFDDQFSVERPDGSNFTLKIRSTKLEDSAMYFCASSEARGYEQYFGPGTRLTVT.

This clone was detected only a few times. The chain couples TRBV4-1 to TRBJ1-5; D unclear. V lost 0 bases and J lost 7, with 19 bases in between. Germline CDR1 MGHRA, CDR2 YSYEKL. This CDR3 contains 17 residues. This CDR3 reads CASSQDPIAVLNQPQHF. DNA of the CDR3: TGCGCCAGCAGCCAAGATCCCATTGCCGTACTGAACCAGCCCCAGCATTTT.

The chain carries TRBV9 and TRBJ1-1; no clear D gene. The CDR3 consists of 13 residues. The germline V and J ends were trimmed by 0 bases and 6 bases, with 9 bases remaining between them. The germline V gene has CDR1 SGDLS and CDR2 YYNGEE. The CDR3 here is CASSVVARPEAFF. CDR3 in DNA: TGTGCCAGCAGCGTAGTTGCGAGGCCTGAAGCTTTCTTT.

This chain uses TRBV7-3 with TRBJ2-5, with D possibly being TRBD1 (5 bases). The CDR3 extends over 13 amino acids. V lost 4 bases and J lost 4, with 10 bases in between. In germline, CDR1 is SGHTA, CDR2 FQGTGA. The CDR3 loop reads CASSSTALETQYF. The CDR3 DNA is TGTGCCAGCAGCTCGACAGCATTAGAGACCCAGTACTTC.

The V call is TRBV6-6, the J call TRBJ2-3, with TRBD2 matching over 7 bases. The CDR3 is 14 residues long. V lost 7 bases and J lost 4; bases outside the gene matches: 8. Looked up from germline, CDR1 is MNHNY and CDR2 is SVGAGI (reference sequence). This CDR3 is CASKGGSGADTQYF. The CDR3 nucleotides are TGTGCCAGCAAAGGCGGGAGTGGGGCAGATACGCAGTATTTT.

The chain joins TRBV2 to TRBJ1-5, with a tentative D call TRBD1 (5 bases). V lost 6 bases, J lost 1 base, and 13 bases lay in between. CDR3 length: 15 residues. Germline V gene lookup returns CDR1 SNHLY and CDR2 FYNNEI. The CDR3 DNA is TGTGCCAGCAGCTACACAGGACCCAGCAATCAGCCCCAGCATTTT. Protein product: CASSYTGPSNQPQHF.

The CDR3 spells CASSLAPPGREGSSEKLFF. CDR3 DNA: TGTGCCAGCAGCTTAGCCCCCCCGGGACGGGAGGGAAGTAGTGAAAAACTGTTTTTT. This chain uses TRBV5-4 with TRBJ1-4; D might be TRBD1 (5 bases). This CDR3 has 19 amino acids. The ends were cut back, 2 bases at V and 7 bases at J, with 27 bases in the middle. Per the germline V gene, CDR1 is SGHNT and CDR2 is YYREEE (reference sequence).

This chain connects TRBV7-9 to TRBJ2-1, with D possibly TRBD2 on 5 matching bases. There are 16 residues in the CDR3. V shed 3 bases and J shed 0 bases, with 12 bases lying between them. Germline assignment: CDR1 SEHNR and CDR2 FQNEAQ (reference sequence). In nucleotides, the CDR3 is TGTGCCAGCAGCTTCAGAGCGGATAGCTCCTACAATGAGCAGTTCTTC. Its translation: CASSFRADSSYNEQFF.

The V call is TRBV18, the J call TRBJ1-2; TRBD1 agrees at 7 bases. The length of the CDR3 is 16 residues. Looked up from germline, CDR1 is KGHSH and CDR2 is LQKENI. J lost 0 bases, V lost 4 bases, and 8 bases had no gene match. The CDR3: CASSQGQRDANYGYTF. In nucleotides, the CDR3 is TGTGCCAGCTCACAGGGACAGAGGGACGCTAACTATGGCTACACCTTC.

The genes are TRBV10-3 and TRBJ2-7; 7 nucleotides line up with TRBD2. Germline loops: CDR1 ENHRY, CDR2 SYGVKD. CDR3 size: 17 residues. With V trimmed by 5 bases and J by 7 bases, 20 bases remained unmatched. The CDR3 DNA reads TGTGCCATCAGTCACCCCCCCAGCGGGGCCAAAATCGGGGAGCAGTACTTC. Encoded protein: CAISHPPSGAKIGEQYF.

This clone showed up just a few times. This rearrangement joins TRBV5-8 to TRBJ2-7, with 9 positions matching TRBD1. After removal of 0 bases from V and 6 bases from J, the junction contained 10 bases not matched to a gene. Germline CDR1 and CDR2: SGHTS and YDEGEE. There are 16 residues in the CDR3. CDR3 sequence reads: CASSLDSGTGRFEQYF. The CDR3 DNA reads TGTGCCAGCAGCTTGGACTCCGGGACAGGGCGCTTCGAGCAGTACTTC.

The V and J genes are TRBV6-1 and TRBJ2-7; D unclear. Germline CDR1 and CDR2: MNHNS and SASEGT. Trimming shortened V by 2 bases and J by 0 bases, and 8 bases separated the two germline ends. The CDR3 covers 14 residues. CDR3 residues: CASSEISSSYEQYF. The DNA for the CDR3 is TGTGCCAGCAGTGAAATCTCCAGCTCCTACGAGCAGTACTTC.

The chain joins TRBV7-2 to TRBJ1-1; D not resolved. The length of the CDR3 is 12 residues. The V and J ends lost 4 bases and 6 bases respectively, with 9 bases between them. Per germline, CDR1 SGHTA and CDR2 FQGNSA. The CDR3 reads CASSSPFSEAFF. The CDR3 coding sequence is TGTGCCAGCAGCTCCCCCTTCTCTGAAGCTTTCTTT.

The J gene is TRBJ2-3, the V gene TRBV6-1; 9 bases agree with TRBD2. The length of the CDR3 is 15 residues. Trimming took 4 bases from V and 0 from J; bases not matched to a gene: 2. Germline lookup yields CDR1 MNHNS and CDR2 SASEGT. The DNA of the CDR3 is TGTGCCAGCAGTGGGCTAGCGGGAAGCACAGATACGCAGTATTTT. It is translated as CASSGLAGSTDTQYF.

The V gene is TRBV6-1, the J gene TRBJ1-1; 9 bases align to TRBD1. This CDR3 is 17 amino acids long. After removal of 2 bases from V and 1 base from J, the junction contained 8 bases not matched to a gene. Germline V gene data show CDR1 as MNHNS and CDR2 as SASEGT. The CDR3 sequence is CASSERQQGAANTEAFF. The CDR3 coding sequence is TGTGCCAGCAGTGAAAGGCAACAGGGGGCGGCGAACACTGAAGCTTTCTTT.

The genes are TRBV11-3 and TRBJ1-1, with D possibly being TRBD1 (5 bases). CDR3 length equals 14 residues. Trimming removed 5 bases at V and 4 bases at J, with 14 bases between. CDR1 SGHNT and CDR2 YENEEA come from the germline V gene. The CDR3 spells CASSPRGVGTEAFF. CDR3 in DNA: TGTGCCAGCAGCCCCCGGGGGGTTGGCACTGAAGCTTTCTTT. The variable domain in full, with the rest retrieved from reference TRBV11-3 and TRBJ1-1, is EAGVVQSPRYKIIEKKQPVAFWCNPISGHNTLYWYLQNLGQGPELLIRYENEEAVDDSQLPKDRFSAERLKGVDSTLKIQPAELGDSAVYLCASSPRGVGTEAFFGQGTRLTVV.

This rearrangement joins TRBV11-3 to TRBJ2-3; no clear D gene. The CDR3 runs to 16 residues. Germline V gene lookup returns CDR1 SGHNT and CDR2 YENEEA. Trimming took off 5 bases at V and 0 bases at J, with 15 bases between the two ends. CDR3: CASSPRGTASTDTQYF. The CDR3, as DNA: TGTGCCAGCAGCCCTCGCGGCACCGCCAGCACAGATACGCAGTATTTT. The full variable domain, in which reference TRBV11-3 and TRBJ2-3 provide the parts outside the CDR3, is EAGVVQSPRYKIIEKKQPVAFWCNPISGHNTLYWYLQNLGQGPELLIRYENEEAVDDSQLPKDRFSAERLKGVDSTLKIQPAELGDSAVYLCASSPRGTASTDTQYFGPGTRLTVL.

Within the sample, this clone is medium-sized. The chain is built from TRBV2 and TRBJ2-3; the D is unclear. With 7 bases removed from V and 5 bases from J, the gap between germline ends came to 13 bases. The CDR3 runs 13 residues. Germline V gives CDR1 SNHLY, CDR2 FYNNEI. In DNA, the CDR3 is TGTGCCAGCAATCTTCCTCTACGAGATACGCAGTATTTT. Translated, it gives CASNLPLRDTQYF.

This chain links TRBV6-1 with TRBJ2-7; weak D call: TRBD1 (6 bases). Germline V gives CDR1 MNHNS, CDR2 SASEGT. Trimming took 3 bases from V and 2 from J, leaving 14 bases between them. This CDR3 comprises 15 residues. The DNA for the CDR3 is TGTGCCAGCAGTGACGACAGGTTTAATCCCTACGAGCAGTACTTC. Translating it yields CASSDDRFNPYEQYF.